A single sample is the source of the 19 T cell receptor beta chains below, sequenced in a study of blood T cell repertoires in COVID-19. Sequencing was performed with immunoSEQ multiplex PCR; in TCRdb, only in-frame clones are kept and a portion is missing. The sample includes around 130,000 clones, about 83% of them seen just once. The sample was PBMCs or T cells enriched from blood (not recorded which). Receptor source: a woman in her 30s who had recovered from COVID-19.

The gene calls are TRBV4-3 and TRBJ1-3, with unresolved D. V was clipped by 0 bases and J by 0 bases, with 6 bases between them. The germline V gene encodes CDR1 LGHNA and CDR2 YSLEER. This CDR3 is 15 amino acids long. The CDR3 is CASSQDPFSGNTIYF. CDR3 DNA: TGCGCCAGCAGCCAAGATCCATTCTCTGGAAACACCATATATTTT.

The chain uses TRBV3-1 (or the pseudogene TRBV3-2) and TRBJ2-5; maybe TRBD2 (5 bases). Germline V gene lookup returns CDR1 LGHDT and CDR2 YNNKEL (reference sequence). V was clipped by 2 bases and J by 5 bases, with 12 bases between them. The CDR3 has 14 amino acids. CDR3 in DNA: TGTGCCAGCAGCCAATCCGGACTGTCGGAGACCCAGTACTTC. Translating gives CASSQSGLSETQYF.

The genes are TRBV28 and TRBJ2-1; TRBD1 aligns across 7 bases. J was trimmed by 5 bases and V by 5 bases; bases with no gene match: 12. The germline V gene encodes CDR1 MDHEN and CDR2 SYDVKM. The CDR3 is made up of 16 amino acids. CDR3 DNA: TGTGCCAGCAGTAAGACAGGGAAGAGGGGCCACAATGAGCAGTTCTTC. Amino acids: CASSKTGKRGHNEQFF.

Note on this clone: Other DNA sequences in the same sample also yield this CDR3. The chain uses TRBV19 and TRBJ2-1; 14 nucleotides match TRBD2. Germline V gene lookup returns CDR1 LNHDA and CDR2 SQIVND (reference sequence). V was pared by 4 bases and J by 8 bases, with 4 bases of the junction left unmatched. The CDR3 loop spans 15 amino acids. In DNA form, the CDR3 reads TGTGCCAGTAGTACGGGACTAGCGGGAGTCGATGAGCAGTTCTTC. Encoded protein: CASSTGLAGVDEQFF.

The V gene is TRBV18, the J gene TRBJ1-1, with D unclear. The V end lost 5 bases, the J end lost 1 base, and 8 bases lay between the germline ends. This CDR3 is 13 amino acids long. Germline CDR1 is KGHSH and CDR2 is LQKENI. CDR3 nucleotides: TGTGCCAGCTCAGCTTCAGAGAACACTGAAGCTTTCTTT. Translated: CASSASENTEAFF.

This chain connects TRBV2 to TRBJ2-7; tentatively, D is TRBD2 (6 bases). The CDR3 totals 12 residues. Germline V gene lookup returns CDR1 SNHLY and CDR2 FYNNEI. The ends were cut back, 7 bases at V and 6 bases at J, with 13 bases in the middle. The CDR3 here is CASTPGGFEQYF. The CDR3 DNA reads TGTGCCAGCACCCCTGGGGGGTTCGAGCAGTACTTC.

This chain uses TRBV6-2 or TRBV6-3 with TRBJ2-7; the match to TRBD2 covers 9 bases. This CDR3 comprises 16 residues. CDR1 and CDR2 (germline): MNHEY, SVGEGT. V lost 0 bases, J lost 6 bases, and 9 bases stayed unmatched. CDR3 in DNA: TGTGCCAGCAGTTACTCCTACGCGGGAGGGCCCCGCGAGCAGTACTTC. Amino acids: CASSYSYAGGPREQYF.

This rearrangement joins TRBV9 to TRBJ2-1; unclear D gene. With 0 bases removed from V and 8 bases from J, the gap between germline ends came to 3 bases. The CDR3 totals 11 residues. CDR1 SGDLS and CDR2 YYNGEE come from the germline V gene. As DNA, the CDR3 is TGTGCCAGCAGCGTAGCTTATGAGCAGTTCTTC. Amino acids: CASSVAYEQFF.

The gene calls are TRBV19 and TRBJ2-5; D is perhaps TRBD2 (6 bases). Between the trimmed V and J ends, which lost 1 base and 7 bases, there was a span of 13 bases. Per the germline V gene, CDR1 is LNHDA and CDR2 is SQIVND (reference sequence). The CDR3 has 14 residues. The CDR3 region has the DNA TGTGCCAGTAGTATAGTCGCAGCGGGCGGGACCCAGTACTTC. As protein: CASSIVAAGGTQYF. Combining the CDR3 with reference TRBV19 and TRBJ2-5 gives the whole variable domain DGGITQSPKYLFRKEGQNVTLSCEQNLNHDAMYWYRQDPGQGLRLIYYSQIVNDFQKGDIAEGYSVSREKKESFPLTVTSAQKNPTAFYLCASSIVAAGGTQYFGPGTRLLVL.

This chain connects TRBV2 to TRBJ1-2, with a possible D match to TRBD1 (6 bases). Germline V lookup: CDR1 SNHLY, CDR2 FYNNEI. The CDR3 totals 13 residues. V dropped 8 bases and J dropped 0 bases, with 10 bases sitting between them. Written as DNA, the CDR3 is TGTGCCAGCTCAGGGGTTCCTAACTATGGCTACACCTTC. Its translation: CASSGVPNYGYTF.

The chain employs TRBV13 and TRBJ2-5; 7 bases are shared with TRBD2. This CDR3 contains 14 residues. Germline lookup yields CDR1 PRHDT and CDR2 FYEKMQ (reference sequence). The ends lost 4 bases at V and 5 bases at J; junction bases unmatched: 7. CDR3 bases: TGTGCCAGCAGCTCCTTCGGGCGGGAGGAGACCCAGTACTTC. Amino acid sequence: CASSSFGREETQYF.

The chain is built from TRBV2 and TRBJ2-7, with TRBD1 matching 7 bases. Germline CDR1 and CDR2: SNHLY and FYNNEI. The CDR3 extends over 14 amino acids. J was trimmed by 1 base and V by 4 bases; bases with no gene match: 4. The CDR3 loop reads CASSVAGGSYEQYF. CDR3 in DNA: TGTGCCAGCAGTGTTGCAGGGGGTTCCTACGAGCAGTACTTC.

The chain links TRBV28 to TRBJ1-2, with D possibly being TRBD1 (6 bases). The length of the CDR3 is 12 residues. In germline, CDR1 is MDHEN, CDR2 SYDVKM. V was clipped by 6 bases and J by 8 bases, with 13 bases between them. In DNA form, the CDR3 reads TGTGCCAGCAGCCAGGGGTCAAGGGGCTACACCTTC. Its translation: CASSQGSRGYTF.

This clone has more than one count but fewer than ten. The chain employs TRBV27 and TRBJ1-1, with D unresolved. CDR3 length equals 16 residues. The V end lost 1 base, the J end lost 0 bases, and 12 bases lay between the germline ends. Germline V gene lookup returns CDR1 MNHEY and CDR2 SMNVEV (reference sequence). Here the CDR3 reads CASSLYGGKMNTEAFF. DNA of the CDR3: TGTGCCAGCAGTTTATATGGCGGGAAAATGAACACTGAAGCTTTCTTT.

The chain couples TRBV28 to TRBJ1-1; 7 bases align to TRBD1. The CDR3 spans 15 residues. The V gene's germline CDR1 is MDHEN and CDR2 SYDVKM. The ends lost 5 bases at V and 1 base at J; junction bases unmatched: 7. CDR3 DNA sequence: TGTGCCAGCAGTGCGACAGGGAGAAGGAACACTGAAGCTTTCTTT. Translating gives CASSATGRRNTEAFF.

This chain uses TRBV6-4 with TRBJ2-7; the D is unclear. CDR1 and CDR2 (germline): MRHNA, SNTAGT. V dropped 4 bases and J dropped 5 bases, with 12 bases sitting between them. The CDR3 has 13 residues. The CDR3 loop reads CASSVRFWNEQYF. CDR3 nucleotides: TGTGCCAGCAGTGTCAGGTTTTGGAACGAGCAGTACTTC.

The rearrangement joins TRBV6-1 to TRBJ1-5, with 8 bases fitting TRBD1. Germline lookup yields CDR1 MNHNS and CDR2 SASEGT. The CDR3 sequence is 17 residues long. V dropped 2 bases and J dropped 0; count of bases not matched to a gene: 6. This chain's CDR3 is CASSERGQVYSNQPQHF. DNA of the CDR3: TGTGCCAGCAGTGAAAGGGGACAGGTTTATAGCAATCAGCCCCAGCATTTT.

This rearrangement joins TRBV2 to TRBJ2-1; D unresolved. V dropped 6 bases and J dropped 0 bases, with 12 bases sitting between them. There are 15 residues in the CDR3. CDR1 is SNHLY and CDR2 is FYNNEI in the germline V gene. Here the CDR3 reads CASSDWPSSYNEQFF. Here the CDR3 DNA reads TGTGCCAGCAGCGACTGGCCGAGCTCCTACAATGAGCAGTTCTTC.

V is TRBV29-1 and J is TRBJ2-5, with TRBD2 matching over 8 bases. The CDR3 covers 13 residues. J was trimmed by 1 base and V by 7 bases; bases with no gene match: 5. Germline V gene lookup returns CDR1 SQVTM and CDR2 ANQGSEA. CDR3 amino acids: CSAPGLGQETQYF. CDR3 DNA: TGCAGCGCTCCGGGACTAGGCCAAGAGACCCAGTACTTC.